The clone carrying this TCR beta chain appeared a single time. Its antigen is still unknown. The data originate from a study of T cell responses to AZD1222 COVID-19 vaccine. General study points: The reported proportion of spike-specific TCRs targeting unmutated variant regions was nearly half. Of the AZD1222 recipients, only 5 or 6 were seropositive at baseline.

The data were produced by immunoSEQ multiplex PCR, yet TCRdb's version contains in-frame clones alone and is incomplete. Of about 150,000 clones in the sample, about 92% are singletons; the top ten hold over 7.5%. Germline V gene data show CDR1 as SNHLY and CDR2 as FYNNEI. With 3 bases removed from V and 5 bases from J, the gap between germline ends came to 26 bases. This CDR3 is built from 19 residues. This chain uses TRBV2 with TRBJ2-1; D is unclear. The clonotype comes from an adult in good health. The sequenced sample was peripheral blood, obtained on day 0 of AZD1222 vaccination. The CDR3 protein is CASSEMFRVASWVNNEQFF. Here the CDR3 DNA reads TGTGCCAGCAGTGAGATGTTCCGTGTGGCCTCCTGGGTGAACAATGAGCAGTTCTTC. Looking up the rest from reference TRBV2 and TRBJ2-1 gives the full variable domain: EPEVTQTPSHQVTQMGQEVILRCVPISNHLYFYWYRQILGQKVEFLVSFYNNEISEKSEIFDDQFSVERPDGSNFTLKIRSTKLEDSAMYFCASSEMFRVASWVNNEQFFGPGTRLTVL.